Listed below are T cell receptor beta chains from one sample, sequenced in a study of T-cell memory formation after mild COVID-19. TCRdb analysed the 5' RACE reads with MiXCR anew, one entry per CDR3 protein. The sample holds roughly 40,000 distinct CDR3 sequences; about 6.3% are singletons and the top ten take roughly 0.79%. The sequencing input was PBMCs or a T cell subset sorted from them (not recorded which). All receptors derive from an adult who had mild COVID-19 (a few samples of this study predate the infection). Cell type and time point are not known. CDR3s include the opening cysteine and the closing phenylalanine or tryptophan. A D gene is named only where the DNA matches it firmly. Rows give clone size only sometimes, using once, few, many, or a class for an expanded clone.

D: -; V: TRBV27; J: TRBJ2-1; size: many; DNA: TGTGCCAGCAGTTTACCCCTACAAGGGCAACACAATGAGCAGTTCTTC; CDR3: CASSLPLQGQHNEQFF
D: -; V: TRBV12-3/TRBV12-4; J: TRBJ2-3; size: many; DNA: TGTGCCAGCAGTTTGAGAGGGCGGGGACGCACAGATACGCAGTATTTT; CDR3: CASSLRGRGRTDTQYF
D: -; V: TRBV27; J: TRBJ1-4; size: once; DNA: TGTGCCAGCAGTTTATCGGGACACATCGGTGAAAAACTGTTTTTT; CDR3: CASSLSGHIGEKLFF
D: -; V: TRBV20-1; J: TRBJ1-2; size: few; DNA: TGCAGTGCTAGGCCGGAGGGCTATGGCTACACCTTC; CDR3: CSARPEGYGYTF
D: -; V: TRBV11-1; J: TRBJ1-2; size: many; DNA: TGTGCCAGCAGCTCTCAAACGGGAAAAAACCCTTACACCTTC; CDR3: CASSSQTGKNPYTF
D: TRBD2; V: TRBV9; J: TRBJ2-1; size: -; DNA: TGTGCCAGCAGCGTTTCTAGCGGGGCCCACAATGAGCAGTTCTTC; CDR3: CASSVSSGAHNEQFF
D: -; V: TRBV7-2; J: TRBJ1-2; size: -; DNA: TGTGCCAGCAGCTTAGCCGTAAGCTATGGCTACACCTTC; CDR3: CASSLAVSYGYTF
D: -; V: TRBV10-3; J: TRBJ1-1; size: many; DNA: TGTGCCATCCTCCCGGACAGATCGAACACTGAAGCTTTCTTT; CDR3: CAILPDRSNTEAFF
D: TRBD1; V: TRBV5-1; J: TRBJ1-2; size: -; DNA: TGCGCCAGCAGGCCCGCCGACAGGGGTAACTATGGCTACACCTTC; CDR3: CASRPADRGNYGYTF
D: -; V: TRBV5-1; J: TRBJ1-1; size: many; DNA: TGCGCCAGCAGCTTTGGGGGCGAGGGGACTGAAGCTTTCTTT; CDR3: CASSFGGEGTEAFF
D: TRBD2; V: TRBV11-3; J: TRBJ2-2; size: -; DNA: TGTGCCAGCAGCGGGGGACTAGCGGACGGGGAGCTGTTTTTT; CDR3: CASSGGLADGELFF
D: TRBD2; V: TRBV11-2; J: TRBJ2-1; size: many; DNA: TGTGCCAGCAGCTTAGGAGGGACTAGCGTCTACAATGAGCAGTTCTTC; CDR3: CASSLGGTSVYNEQFF
D: -; V: TRBV5-1; J: TRBJ2-2; size: many; DNA: TGCGCCAGCAGCTTGGTCCACGCCAACACCGGGGAGCTGTTTTTT; CDR3: CASSLVHANTGELFF
D: -; V: TRBV30; J: TRBJ2-1; size: many; DNA: TGTGCCTGGAGTGTACGGTCCCATGGTTTGAATGAGCAGTTCTTC; CDR3: CAWSVRSHGLNEQFF
D: -; V: TRBV12-3/TRBV12-4; J: TRBJ1-2; size: many; DNA: TGTGCCAGCAGTTTAGCTGGGTCTGGCTACACCTTC; CDR3: CASSLAGSGYTF
D: -; V: TRBV5-4; J: TRBJ2-1; size: many; DNA: TGTGCCAGCAGCAAGGGACTTCCCAATGAGCAGTTCTTC; CDR3: CASSKGLPNEQFF